This paragraph covers one TCR beta chain sequence. The antigen remains undetermined. The data originate from a study of cytomegalovirus exposure and HLA in healthy donors. Findings and caveats of the study: The study dropped some indistinguishable V segments, TRBV6-2 and TRBV6-3 among them.

CDR1 is MNHEY and CDR2 is SVGAGI in the germline V gene. The CDR3 is made up of 15 amino acids. Germline trimming cut 6 bases from V and 1 base from J; bases unmatched to any gene: 8. The PCR employed 60 Vbeta primers together with 13 Jbeta primers. Sequenced by immunoSEQ multiplex PCR; TCRdb stores in-frame clones only, minus some. The table includes some 130,000 clones, 60% to 80% detected once. Material for sequencing was PBMCs. This receptor was identified in a man between 25 and 39 years old in good health and CMV-seronegative. The rearrangement joins TRBV6-5 to TRBJ1-1, with TRBD1 matching over 7 bases. The CDR3 reads CASSSYRGGNTEAFF. The CDR3 coding sequence is TGTGCCAGCAGCTCATACAGGGGCGGGAACACTGAAGCTTTCTTT.